The source of this TCR beta chain is a study of blood T cell repertoires in COVID-19. Study at large: Acute and convalescent COVID-19 samples came from the United States, Italy and Spain. From T cells, B-cell-depleted T cells, or PBMCs came the material, which was cDNA or gDNA.

Clones were read by immunoSEQ multiplex PCR, and TCRdb kept only the in-frame ones, dropping some. Of 200,000 or so clones in the sample, about four fifths were seen once. The CDR3 covers 16 residues. The ends were cut back, 1 base at V and 4 bases at J, with 17 bases in the middle. In germline, CDR1 is SGHVS, CDR2 FNYEAQ. The sequence came from a man aged 35 to 55 who had recovered from COVID-19. Sequencing input: PBMCs or T cells enriched from blood (not recorded which). The chain links TRBV7-6 to TRBJ2-7; weak D call: TRBD2 (7 bases). The CDR3 DNA reads TGTGCCAGCAGCTTAGAGCAGCTCGGGGGGCCTTACGAGCAGTACTTC. Residues: CASSLEQLGGPYEQYF.